A single sample is the source of the 28 T cell receptor beta chains below, sequenced in a study of OX40 agonist ivuxolimab in advanced cancers. This table comes from immunoSEQ multiplex PCR, and its TCRdb copy is limited to in-frame clones, with some not included. This sample has about 35,000 clones, with roughly 90% found just once. The sample in question was CD4+ or CD8+ T cells sorted from blood, obtained in a trial of the OX40 agonist ivuxolimab. The receptors stem from an adult with an advanced solid tumor such as melanoma, head and neck, liver or kidney cancer.

The chain is built from TRBV6-5 and TRBJ2-7; D is ambiguous. In germline, CDR1 is MNHEY, CDR2 SVGAGI. Trimming shortened V by 2 bases and J by 3 bases, and 8 bases separated the two germline ends. The CDR3 length is 13 residues. The CDR3 DNA sequence: TGTGCCAGCAGTTACGCAAAAGGCTACGAGCAGTACTTC. This gives the protein CASSYAKGYEQYF.

This sequence joins TRBV28 and TRBJ2-1; D is perhaps TRBD2 (6 bases). Trimming took 4 bases from V and 0 from J, leaving 13 bases between them. Germline V CDR1 and CDR2: MDHEN, SYDVKM. CDR3 length: 16 residues. The CDR3, as DNA: TGTGCCAGCAGTTCTCCTCGGGAGAGCTCCTACAATGAGCAGTTCTTC. Translation: CASSSPRESSYNEQFF.

The chain has TRBV27 and TRBJ2-3; maybe TRBD1 (6 bases). The CDR3 is 12 amino acids. V lost 6 bases and J 3 bases, leaving 7 bases between the germline ends. The germline V gene has CDR1 MNHEY and CDR2 SMNVEV (reference sequence). CDR3 nucleotide sequence: TGTGCCAGCAGACAGGGTACAGATACGCAGTATTTT. It is translated as CASRQGTDTQYF.

The rearrangement uses TRBV9 and TRBJ2-3, with 9 bases lining up with TRBD2. Trimming cost V 0 bases and J 8 bases; bases outside gene matches: 13. The CDR3 sequence is 17 residues long. Per the germline V gene, CDR1 is SGDLS and CDR2 is YYNGEE. The CDR3 DNA is TGTGCCAGCAGCGTAGGACTAGCGGACCTCTACGCAGGTACGCAGTATTTT. It is translated as CASSVGLADLYAGTQYF.

The chain is built from TRBV10-3 and TRBJ2-3; no clear D gene. The V gene lost 3 bases and the J gene lost 1 base, with 5 bases spanning the gap. Germline V gene data show CDR1 as ENHRY and CDR2 as SYGVKD. The CDR3 runs 13 residues. The CDR3 DNA reads TGTGCCATCAGTGACCGGGGCACAGATACGCAGTATTTT. Its protein is CAISDRGTDTQYF.

This chain links TRBV14 with TRBJ1-1, with 9 bases lining up with TRBD1. Germline V gene data show CDR1 as SGHDN and CDR2 as FVKESK. The V gene end was trimmed by 1 base and the J gene end by 5 bases; junction bases not matched to a gene: 5. This CDR3 spans 15 amino acids. In nucleotides, the CDR3 is TGTGCCAGCAGCCAAGTTGACAGGGGGTGGACTGAAGCTTTCTTT. This sequence encodes CASSQVDRGWTEAFF.

This clone was seen a single time. Written as DNA, the CDR3 is TGTGCCAGCAGTTACTCTGGGAGTGTGTACGAGCAGTACTTC. This codes for CASSYSGSVYEQYF. This rearrangement joins TRBV6-6 to TRBJ2-7; a possible D gene is TRBD2 (5 bases). The ends were cut back, 0 bases at V and 4 bases at J, with 10 bases in the middle. In germline, CDR1 is MNHNY, CDR2 SVGAGI (reference sequence). The CDR3 consists of 14 residues.

This chain uses TRBV28 with TRBJ1-3; 9 bases are a match to TRBD1. The CDR3 length is 15 residues. V trimming: 9 bases; J trimming: 4 bases; junction bases outside the gene matches: 10. Germline V gene data show CDR1 as MDHEN and CDR2 as SYDVKM. CDR3 amino acids: CASTGQGIFGNTIYF. Here the CDR3 DNA reads TGTGCCAGTACAGGACAGGGGATTTTCGGAAACACCATATATTTT.

This chain connects TRBV30 to TRBJ2-3, with no clear D. The CDR3 totals 13 residues. Germline loops: CDR1 GTSNPN, CDR2 SVGIG (reference sequence). Trimming removed 1 base at V and 0 bases at J, with 5 bases between. In nucleotides, the CDR3 is TGTGCCTGGAGTGGTTCTAGCACAGATACGCAGTATTTT. Translation gives CAWSGSSTDTQYF.

The chain carries TRBV29-1 and TRBJ2-1; tentatively, D is TRBD2 (5 bases). In germline, CDR1 is SQVTM, CDR2 ANQGSEA. The length of the CDR3 is 15 residues. Trimming left V 4 bases short and J 3 bases short, with 16 bases between. CDR3: CSVVSPGTVYNEQFF. Here the CDR3 DNA reads TGCAGCGTTGTAAGTCCGGGAACAGTCTACAATGAGCAGTTCTTC.

The chain has TRBV7-2 and TRBJ2-1; maybe TRBD1 (6 bases). The CDR3 spans 15 residues. CDR1 SGHTA and CDR2 FQGNSA come from the germline V gene. V was shortened by 5 bases and J by 2 bases, with 13 bases between the two germline ends. This CDR3 is CASSTTGSTYNEQFF. CDR3 nucleotide sequence: TGTGCCAGCAGCACTACAGGGTCCACCTACAATGAGCAGTTCTTC.

The J gene is TRBJ2-1, the V gene TRBV7-6; 8 bases match TRBD1. This CDR3 contains 15 residues. CDR1 is SGHVS, CDR2 FNYEAQ, per germline. The junction had 3 bases not matched to a gene; V was cut back by 2 bases and J by 3 bases. The CDR3 sequence is CASSLPGQVYNEQFF. The CDR3 DNA reads as TGTGCCAGCAGCTTACCGGGACAGGTCTACAATGAGCAGTTCTTC. The whole variable domain, filled in from reference TRBV7-6 and TRBJ2-1, reads GAGVSQSPRYKVTKRGQDVALRCDPISGHVSLYWYRQALGQGPEFLTYFNYEAQQDKSGLPNDRFSAERPEGSISTLTIQRTEQRDSAMYRCASSLPGQVYNEQFFGPGTRLTVL.

The chain carries TRBV5-4 and TRBJ1-1; the D is unclear. CDR3 size: 14 residues. Germline CDR1 SGHNT, CDR2 YYREEE (reference sequence). V lost 1 base and J lost 1, with 8 bases in between. The CDR3, as DNA: TGTGCCAGCAGCTTGAGACAATGGAACACTGAAGCTTTCTTT. It translates to CASSLRQWNTEAFF.

This clone was recorded only once. The chain links TRBV19 to TRBJ2-4; 8 bases map to TRBD1. Germline V lookup: CDR1 LNHDA, CDR2 SQIVND (reference sequence). The CDR3 has 12 residues. Trimming cost V 6 bases and J 8 bases; bases outside gene matches: 3. CDR3 sequence: CASSRTGYIQYF. The CDR3 DNA follows: TGTGCCAGTAGCCGGACAGGGTACATTCAGTACTTC.

The chain carries TRBV13 and TRBJ2-7, with no clear D. Trimming took off 6 bases at V and 6 bases at J, with 18 bases between the two ends. The CDR3 length is 14 residues. The V gene's germline CDR1 is PRHDT and CDR2 FYEKMQ (reference sequence). The CDR3, as DNA: TGTGCCAGCAGGTCGACCCTAAATTTCCCCGAGCAGTACTTC. Translation gives CASRSTLNFPEQYF.

V usage is TRBV19 and J usage is TRBJ1-2, with D uncertain. The length of the CDR3 is 18 residues. V lost 1 base to trimming and J lost 3 bases, with 21 bases between them. Germline values: CDR1 LNHDA, CDR2 SQIVND (reference sequence). The DNA for the CDR3 is TGTGCCAGTAGTATAGGGGCAGCTAATATACACCGGGACTATGGCTACACCTTC. Residues: CASSIGAANIHRDYGYTF.

The CDR3 DNA reads TGTGCCAGCAGCCCGTGGGCAACTGGAAACACCATATATTTT. Its protein product is CASSPWATGNTIYF. The V gene is TRBV13, the J gene TRBJ1-3; D ambiguous. Germline CDR1 is PRHDT and CDR2 is FYEKMQ (reference sequence). This CDR3 has 14 amino acids. Trimming pared 5 bases from V and 2 bases from J, leaving 10 bases between.

The chain joins TRBV11-2 to TRBJ2-2, with TRBD2 identical over 10 bases. This CDR3 contains 18 residues. Germline V gives CDR1 SGHAT, CDR2 FQNNGV. J was trimmed by 3 bases and V by 4 bases; bases with no gene match: 11. This chain's CDR3 is CASSSPILTSGYTGELFF. CDR3 coding DNA: TGTGCCAGCAGCTCCCCCATCCTGACTAGCGGGTACACCGGGGAGCTGTTTTTT.

The rearrangement links TRBV7-2 to TRBJ2-5, with D unclear. Germline V gene data show CDR1 as SGHTA and CDR2 as FQGNSA. The CDR3 sequence is 14 residues long. With 5 bases removed from V and 0 bases from J, the gap between germline ends came to 10 bases. This chain's CDR3 is CASSTTVYQETQYF. The DNA for the CDR3 is TGTGCCAGCAGCACGACCGTGTACCAAGAGACCCAGTACTTC.

V gene TRBV28 combines with J gene TRBJ2-7; 7 nucleotides line up with TRBD2. CDR1 and CDR2 (germline): MDHEN, SYDVKM. The CDR3 extends over 11 amino acids. The V segment lost 8 bases and the J segment 9 bases; nucleotides outside the gene matches: 7. The CDR3, as DNA: TGTGCCAGCTCAGCGGGAACGCGGCAGTACTTC. Its translation: CASSAGTRQYF.

The chain combines TRBV5-4 with TRBJ2-3, with D tentatively TRBD2 (5 bases). The CDR3 covers 15 residues. The ends were cut back, 2 bases at V and 0 bases at J, with 10 bases in the middle. Germline V gene lookup returns CDR1 SGHNT and CDR2 YYREEE (reference sequence). CDR3 sequence: CASSLGSDSTDTQYF. The CDR3 DNA reads as TGTGCCAGCAGCTTAGGGAGCGATAGCACAGATACGCAGTATTTT.

This clone was picked up one time. DNA of the CDR3: TGTGCCAGCAGCTTAGCGTTTAGCGGGGAGACCCAGTACTTC. Translated, it gives CASSLAFSGETQYF. J is TRBJ2-5 and V is TRBV7-8; TRBD2 matches at 7 bases. The V and J ends lost 0 bases and 5 bases, in that order; junction bases with no gene match: 3. There are 14 residues in the CDR3. Looked up from germline, CDR1 is SGHVS and CDR2 is FQNEAQ.

The J gene is TRBJ2-7, the V gene TRBV19; D not resolved. The V gene lost 4 bases and the J gene lost 7 bases, with 17 bases spanning the gap. The CDR3 contains 14 residues. Germline assignment: CDR1 LNHDA and CDR2 SQIVND (reference sequence). The CDR3, as DNA: TGTGCCAGTAGTAGACCGGGTCTTACACGGGAGCAGTACTTC. Protein product: CASSRPGLTREQYF.

The chain couples TRBV6-5 to TRBJ2-5; maybe TRBD1 (5 bases). Trimming took 3 bases from V and 5 from J, leaving 10 bases between them. Germline CDR1 is MNHEY and CDR2 is SVGAGI. The CDR3 has 13 residues. The CDR3, as DNA: TGTGCCAGCAGTTATCTGGGGCGGGAGACCCAGTACTTC. Its translation: CASSYLGRETQYF.

This clone was found once. This sequence joins TRBV28 and TRBJ1-2, with 9 bases fitting TRBD1. The CDR3 has 15 amino acids. CDR1 is MDHEN, CDR2 SYDVKM, per germline. The ends lost 3 bases at V and 2 bases at J; junction bases unmatched: 4. The CDR3 DNA reads as TGTGCCAGCAGTTTTGGGGGACAGGGAAACTATGGCTACACCTTC. Its protein is CASSFGGQGNYGYTF.

The V gene is TRBV7-2, the J gene TRBJ2-7; 8 positions match TRBD2. Germline-derived CDR1 and CDR2 are SGHTA and FQGNSA. V trimming: 5 bases; J trimming: 3 bases; junction bases outside the gene matches: 6. The CDR3 consists of 14 residues. Here the CDR3 DNA reads TGTGCCAGCAGCATGACTAGCGCCTACTACGAGCAGTACTTC. Translated, it gives CASSMTSAYYEQYF.

This clone was counted only a few times. The gene calls are TRBV6-5 and TRBJ1-2, with 9 bases matching TRBD1. J lost 4 bases, V lost 6 bases, and 6 bases had no gene match. CDR3 length: 14 amino acids. CDR1 is MNHEY, CDR2 SVGAGI, per germline. This CDR3 reads CASSQDRGSYGYTF. The CDR3 DNA reads TGTGCCAGCAGCCAGGACAGGGGTAGCTATGGCTACACCTTC.

The V call is TRBV7-9, the J call TRBJ2-7, with D hard to call. Germline V lookup: CDR1 SEHNR, CDR2 FQNEAQ (reference sequence). V dropped 1 base and J dropped 3 bases, with 7 bases sitting between them. This CDR3 contains 13 residues. The CDR3 region is CASSLERVYEQYF. For the CDR3, the DNA is TGTGCCAGCAGCTTAGAACGGGTCTACGAGCAGTACTTC. Together with reference TRBV7-9 and TRBJ2-7, the CDR3 gives the full variable domain: DTGVSQNPRHKITKRGQNVTFRCDPISEHNRLYWYRQTLGQGPEFLTYFQNEAQLEKSRLLSDRFSAERPKGSFSTLEIQRTEQGDSAMYLCASSLERVYEQYFGPGTRLTVT.